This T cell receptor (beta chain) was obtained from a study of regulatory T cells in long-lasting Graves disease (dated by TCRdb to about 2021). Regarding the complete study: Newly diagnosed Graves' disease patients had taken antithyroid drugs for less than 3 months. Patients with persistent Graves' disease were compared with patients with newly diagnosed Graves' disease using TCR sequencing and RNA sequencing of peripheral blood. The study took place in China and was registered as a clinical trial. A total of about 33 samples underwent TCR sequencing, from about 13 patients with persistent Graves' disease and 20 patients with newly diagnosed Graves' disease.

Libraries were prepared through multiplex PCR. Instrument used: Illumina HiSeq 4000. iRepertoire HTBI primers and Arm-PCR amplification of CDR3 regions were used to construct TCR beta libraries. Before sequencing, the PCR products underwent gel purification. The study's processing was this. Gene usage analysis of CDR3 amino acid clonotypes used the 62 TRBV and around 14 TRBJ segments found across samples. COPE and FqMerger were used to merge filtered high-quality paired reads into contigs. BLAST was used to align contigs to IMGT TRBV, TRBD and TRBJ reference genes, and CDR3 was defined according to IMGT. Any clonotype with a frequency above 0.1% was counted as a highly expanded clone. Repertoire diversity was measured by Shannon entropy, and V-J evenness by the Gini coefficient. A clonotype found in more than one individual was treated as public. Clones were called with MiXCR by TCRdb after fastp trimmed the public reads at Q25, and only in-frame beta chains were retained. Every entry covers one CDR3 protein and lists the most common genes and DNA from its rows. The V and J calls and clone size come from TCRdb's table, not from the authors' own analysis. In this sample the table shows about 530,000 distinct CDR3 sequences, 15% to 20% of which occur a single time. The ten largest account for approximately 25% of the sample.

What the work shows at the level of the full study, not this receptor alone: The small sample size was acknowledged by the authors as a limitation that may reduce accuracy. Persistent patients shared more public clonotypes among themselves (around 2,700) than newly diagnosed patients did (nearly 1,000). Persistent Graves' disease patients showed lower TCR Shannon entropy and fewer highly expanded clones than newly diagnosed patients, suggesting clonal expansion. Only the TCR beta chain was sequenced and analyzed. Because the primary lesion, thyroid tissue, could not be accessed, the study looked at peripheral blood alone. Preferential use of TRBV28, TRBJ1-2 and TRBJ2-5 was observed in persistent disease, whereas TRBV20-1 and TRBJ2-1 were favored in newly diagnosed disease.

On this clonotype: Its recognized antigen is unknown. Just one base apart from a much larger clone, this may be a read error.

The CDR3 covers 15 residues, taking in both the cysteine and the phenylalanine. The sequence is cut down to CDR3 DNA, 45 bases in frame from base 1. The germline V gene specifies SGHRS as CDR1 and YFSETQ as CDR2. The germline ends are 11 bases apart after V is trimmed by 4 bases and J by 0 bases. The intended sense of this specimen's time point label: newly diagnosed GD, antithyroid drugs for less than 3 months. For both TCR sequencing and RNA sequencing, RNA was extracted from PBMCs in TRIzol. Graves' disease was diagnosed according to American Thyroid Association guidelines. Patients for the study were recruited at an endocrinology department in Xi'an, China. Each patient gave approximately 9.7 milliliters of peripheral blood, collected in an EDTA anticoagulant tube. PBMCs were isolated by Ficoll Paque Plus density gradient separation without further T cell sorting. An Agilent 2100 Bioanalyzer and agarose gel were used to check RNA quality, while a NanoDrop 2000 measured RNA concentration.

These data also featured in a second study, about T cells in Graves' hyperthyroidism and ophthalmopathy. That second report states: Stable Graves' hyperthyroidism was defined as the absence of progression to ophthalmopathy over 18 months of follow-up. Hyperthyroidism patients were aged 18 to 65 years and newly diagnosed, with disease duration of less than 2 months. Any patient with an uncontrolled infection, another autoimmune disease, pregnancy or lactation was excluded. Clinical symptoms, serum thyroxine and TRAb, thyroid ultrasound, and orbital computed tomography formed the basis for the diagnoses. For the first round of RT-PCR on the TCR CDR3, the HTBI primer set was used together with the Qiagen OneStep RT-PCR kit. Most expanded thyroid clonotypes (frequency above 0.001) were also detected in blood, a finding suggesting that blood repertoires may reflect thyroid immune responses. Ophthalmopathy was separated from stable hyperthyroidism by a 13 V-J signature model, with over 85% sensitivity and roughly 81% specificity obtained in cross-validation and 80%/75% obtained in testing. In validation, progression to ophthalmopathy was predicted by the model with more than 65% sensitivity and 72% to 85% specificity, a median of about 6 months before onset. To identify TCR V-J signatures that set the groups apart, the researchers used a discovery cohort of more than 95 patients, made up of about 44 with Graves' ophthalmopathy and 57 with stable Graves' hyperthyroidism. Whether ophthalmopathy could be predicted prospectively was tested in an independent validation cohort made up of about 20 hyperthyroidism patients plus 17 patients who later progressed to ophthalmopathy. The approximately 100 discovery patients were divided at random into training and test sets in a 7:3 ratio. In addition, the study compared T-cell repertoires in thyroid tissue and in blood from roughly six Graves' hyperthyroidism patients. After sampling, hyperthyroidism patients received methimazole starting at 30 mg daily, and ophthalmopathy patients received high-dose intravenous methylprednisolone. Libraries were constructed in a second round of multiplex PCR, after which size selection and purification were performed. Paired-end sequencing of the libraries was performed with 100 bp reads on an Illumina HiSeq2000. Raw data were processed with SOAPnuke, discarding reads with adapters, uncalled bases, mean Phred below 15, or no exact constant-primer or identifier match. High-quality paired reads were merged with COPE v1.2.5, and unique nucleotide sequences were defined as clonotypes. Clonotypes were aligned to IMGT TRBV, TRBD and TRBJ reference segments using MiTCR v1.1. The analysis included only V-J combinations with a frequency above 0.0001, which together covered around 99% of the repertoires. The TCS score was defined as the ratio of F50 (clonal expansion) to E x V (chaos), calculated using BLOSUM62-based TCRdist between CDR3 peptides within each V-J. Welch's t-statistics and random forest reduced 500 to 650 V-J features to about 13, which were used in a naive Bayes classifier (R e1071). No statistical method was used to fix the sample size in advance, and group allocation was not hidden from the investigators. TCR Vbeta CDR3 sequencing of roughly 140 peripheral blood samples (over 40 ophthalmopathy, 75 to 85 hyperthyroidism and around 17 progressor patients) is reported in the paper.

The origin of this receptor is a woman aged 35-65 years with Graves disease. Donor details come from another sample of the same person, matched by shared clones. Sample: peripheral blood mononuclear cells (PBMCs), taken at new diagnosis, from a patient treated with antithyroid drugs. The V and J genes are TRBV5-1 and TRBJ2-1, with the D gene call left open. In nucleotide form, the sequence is TGCGCCAGCAGCGCCTCGGAGTCCTCCTACAATGAGCAGTTCTTC. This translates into CASSASESSYNEQFF.